This TCR beta chain appears in the sequencing data of a study of cytomegalovirus exposure and HLA in healthy donors. Whole-study results and caveats: The finding came from a later analysis; first-cohort TCR clusters tended to co-occur in the 95 to 150 validation repertoires.

Germline V gene data show CDR1 as LNHDA and CDR2 as SQIVND (reference sequence). V was cut by 7 bases and J by 3 bases, with 16 bases left in between. There are 15 residues in the CDR3. The donors were part of the approximately 120-subject validation cohort, which stood apart from the roughly 730-subject first cohort. This clone has a handful of counts. Antigen specificity is unknown. The method was immunoSEQ multiplex PCR; TCRdb's version includes in-frame clones alone and lacks a portion of them. The sample has around 130,000 clones, more than 70% seen once. Sequencing was done on a sample of PBMCs. This sequence was found in a man aged 25 to 40 in good health and CMV-seronegative. The chain joins TRBV19 to TRBJ1-5, with a weak D call TRBD1 (6 bases). CDR3 sequence (DNA): TGTGCCAGTAACCCACGAGGGGACAACAATCAGCCCCAGCATTTT. Its protein is CASNPRGDNNQPQHF.